The 29 T cell receptor beta chains presented below share a single source sample, sequenced in a study of T cell therapy after organ transplantation. Clones were sequenced by immunoSEQ multiplex PCR, and TCRdb holds only the in-frame ones, with some missing. Of about 20,000 clones detected, about 83% appear once; the ten largest clones hold less than 40%. Time point specified: 20-29 weeks after completion of therapy. No cognate antigen is known for these TCRs. The source material was CD8+ T cells from blood, sampled after autologous CMV-specific T cell therapy. The receptors come from a human patient who had received a solid organ transplant and had CMV disease. Some T cells may trace back to the graft donor.

V gene TRBV7-9 combines with J gene TRBJ1-1; TRBD1 matches at 7 bases. CDR1 and CDR2 (germline): SEHNR, FQNEAQ (reference sequence). This CDR3 has 12 residues. The J segment lost 6 bases and the V segment lost 5 bases, leaving 3 bases of the junction unmatched. The CDR3 DNA sequence: TGTGCCAGCAGCATGAGGGGGCCTGAAGCTTTCTTT. Protein: CASSMRGPEAFF. Based on the CDR3 plus reference TRBV7-9 and TRBJ1-1, the full variable domain is DTGVSQNPRHKITKRGQNVTFRCDPISEHNRLYWYRQTLGQGPEFLTYFQNEAQLEKSRLLSDRFSAERPKGSFSTLEIQRTEQGDSAMYLCASSMRGPEAFFGQGTRLTVV.

With regard to this clone: The junction and the germline gene differ at one end; a read error may be behind it. This chain connects TRBV7-2 to TRBJ2-3; tentatively, D is TRBD2 (5 bases). CDR3 length: 13 amino acids. Germline loops: CDR1 SGHTA, CDR2 FQGNSA. For the CDR3, the DNA is TGTGCCAGCAGCCTAGCCAACACAGATACGCAGTATTTT. Residues: CASSLANTDTQYF.

This clone was observed a few times. The chain is built from TRBV28 and TRBJ2-7; tentatively, D is TRBD2 (5 bases). Germline loops: CDR1 MDHEN, CDR2 SYDVKM. The CDR3 loop spans 11 amino acids. V was pared by 10 bases and J by 3 bases, with 10 bases between. The CDR3 nucleotides read TGTGCCACCCTCGGGGTCTACGAGCAGTACTTC. It is translated as CATLGVYEQYF.

CDR3 protein: CASSKEPWAQPPPGLSNQPQHF. The DNA of the CDR3 is TGTGCCAGCAGCAAGGAACCCTGGGCCCAGCCACCACCAGGGCTTAGCAATCAGCCCCAGCATTTT. V usage is TRBV21-1 and J usage is TRBJ1-5; the table's D call of TRBD1 was not tested on the DNA. TRBV21-1 is a known pseudogene. The CDR3 loop spans 22 amino acids.

The V gene is TRBV11-2, the J gene TRBJ2-1; 9 bases fit TRBD2. Germline trimming cut 3 bases from V and 9 bases from J; bases unmatched to any gene: 3. The CDR3 has 13 amino acids. The germline V gene encodes CDR1 SGHAT and CDR2 FQNNGV. CDR3 loop: CASSFGGGAEQFF. CDR3 DNA: TGTGCCAGCAGCTTTGGCGGGGGGGCTGAGCAGTTCTTC.

The J gene is TRBJ2-1, the V gene TRBV14; D call uncertain. Between the trimmed V and J ends, which lost 1 base and 3 bases, there was a span of 10 bases. The V gene's germline CDR1 is SGHDN and CDR2 FVKESK. The CDR3 is 15 residues long. The DNA for the CDR3 is TGTGCCAGCAGCCAAGCCCAGGACGGCTACAATGAGCAGTTCTTC. It is translated as CASSQAQDGYNEQFF.

The genes are TRBV28 and TRBJ2-7; TRBD1 or TRBD2 may be the D gene (5 bases each). CDR3 length equals 10 residues. CDR1 and CDR2 (germline): MDHEN, SYDVKM. The V gene lost 8 bases and the J gene lost 6 bases, with 8 bases spanning the gap. CDR3 coding DNA: TGTGCCAGCGCGAGGGGCGAGCAGTACTTC. Translating gives CASARGEQYF.

The chain couples TRBV11-2 to TRBJ1-1; D possibly corresponds to TRBD1 (6 bases). The V end was cut by 5 bases, the J end by 11 bases, with 15 bases between. The CDR3 is made up of 12 amino acids. Germline CDR1 SGHAT, CDR2 FQNNGV. The CDR3 DNA follows: TGTGCCAGCAGCCACGAACAGGGTCGCGCTTTCTTT. It translates to CASSHEQGRAFF.

The chain links TRBV9 to TRBJ2-1; 8 bases line up with TRBD1. The CDR3 consists of 14 residues. The germline CDR1 and CDR2 sequences are SGDLS and YYNGEE. V shed 3 bases, J shed 9 bases, and the junction held 8 bases outside the gene matches. The CDR3 bases are TGTGCCAGCAGCGATAACAGACAGGGGCGTGAGCAGTTCTTC. Protein sequence: CASSDNRQGREQFF. Full variable domain (missing parts from reference TRBV9 and TRBJ2-1): DSGVTQTPKHLITATGQRVTLRCSPRSGDLSVYWYQQSLDQGLQFLIQYYNGEERAKGNILERFSAQQFPDLHSELNLSSLELGDSALYFCASSDNRQGREQFFGPGTRLTVL.

The genes are TRBV13 and TRBJ2-5; D is perhaps TRBD2 (6 bases). CDR3 length equals 16 residues. CDR1 is PRHDT and CDR2 is FYEKMQ in the germline V gene (reference sequence). Trimming took off 1 base at V and 5 bases at J, with 17 bases between the two ends. The CDR3 DNA is TGTGCCAGCAGCTTAGACAGCGGAGGGAGTTACGAGACCCAGTACTTC. Translated: CASSLDSGGSYETQYF.

The rearrangement links TRBV6-5 to TRBJ2-7; D may be TRBD2 (5 bases). V lost 5 bases to trimming and J lost 2 bases, with 10 bases between them. CDR1 is MNHEY, CDR2 SVGAGI, per germline. The CDR3 has 13 residues. The CDR3 spells CASSPLGAYEQYF. The CDR3, as DNA: TGTGCCAGCAGTCCCCTCGGGGCCTACGAGCAGTACTTC.

This clone came up a few times. The chain is built from TRBV6-8 and TRBJ2-2, with 7 bases aligning to TRBD2. The CDR3 sequence is 13 residues long. J lost 3 bases, V lost 5 bases, and 0 bases had no gene match. Germline values: CDR1 MNHGY, CDR2 SAAAGT. CDR3 sequence (DNA): TGTGCCAGCAGTAGCGGGGACACCGGGGAGCTGTTTTTT. It is translated as CASSSGDTGELFF.

The chain combines TRBV28 with TRBJ2-1; no reliable D call. The V gene's germline CDR1 is MDHEN and CDR2 SYDVKM. Deletions cut 3 bases from V and 6 bases from J, with 9 bases between. The CDR3 length is 13 residues. This CDR3 is CASSFKGSNEQFF. In DNA, the CDR3 is TGTGCCAGCAGTTTTAAGGGAAGCAATGAGCAGTTCTTC.

V and J are TRBV19 and TRBJ1-5, with D uncertain. Germline values: CDR1 LNHDA, CDR2 SQIVND (reference sequence). The CDR3 runs to 15 residues. V lost 5 bases and J lost 10, with 21 bases in between. This CDR3 is CASSFDIYSVLPQHF. The CDR3 region has the DNA TGTGCCAGTAGTTTTGATATTTATTCCGTCCTCCCCCAGCATTTT.

CDR3 residues: CASSEDPSSSYEQYF. As DNA, the CDR3 is TGTGCCAGCAGTGAGGACCCTTCAAGCTCCTACGAGCAGTACTTC. The chain joins TRBV6-1 to TRBJ2-7; D gene ambiguous. This CDR3 region has 15 residues. V was pared by 3 bases and J by 0 bases, with 12 bases between. Germline CDR1 and CDR2: MNHNS and SASEGT.

This clone was found once. The rearrangement links TRBV19 to TRBJ2-2; 9 bases fit TRBD1. Unmatched junction bases numbered 7, after V lost 3 bases and J lost 8 bases. The CDR3 is made up of 15 amino acids. In germline, CDR1 is LNHDA, CDR2 SQIVND (reference sequence). CDR3 in amino acids: CASSILGTGLGELFF. CDR3 in DNA: TGTGCCAGTAGTATCCTCGGGACAGGGCTGGGGGAGCTGTTTTTT.

The chain has TRBV4-1 and TRBJ2-7; TRBD2 matches 10 bases. The germline CDR1 and CDR2 sequences are MGHRA and YSYEKL. V shed 1 base, J shed 3 bases, and the junction held 6 bases outside the gene matches. The CDR3 is made up of 16 amino acids. CDR3 coding DNA: TGCGCCAGCAGCCAAGTTGTCGGGACTAGCGACTACGAGCAGTACTTC. It translates to CASSQVVGTSDYEQYF.

This clone was recorded a few times. The gene calls are TRBV27 and TRBJ1-1; D possibly corresponds to TRBD1 (5 bases). CDR3 length: 14 amino acids. From germline, CDR1 is MNHEY and CDR2 SMNVEV (reference sequence). V was pared by 7 bases and J by 7 bases, with 19 bases between. Written as DNA, the CDR3 is TGTGCCAGCACCCTACTCCAGGGAAGAGGTGAAGCTTTCTTT. Amino acids: CASTLLQGRGEAFF.

This chain joins TRBV6-5 and TRBJ2-7, with 8 bases aligning to TRBD1. The germline gives CDR1 MNHEY, CDR2 SVGAGI. The CDR3 extends over 15 amino acids. With V trimmed by 2 bases and J by 2 bases, 5 bases remained unmatched. DNA of the CDR3: TGTGCCAGCAGTTACGGTGGACAGGGAGCCTACGAGCAGTACTTC. It is translated as CASSYGGQGAYEQYF.

This clone has just one count. CDR3 bases: TGTGCCAGCAGCTGGAGGACTAGCTACGAGCAGTACTTC. Protein: CASSWRTSYEQYF. V and J are TRBV5-6 and TRBJ2-7, with 7 positions matching TRBD2. CDR3 length: 13 residues. The germline gives CDR1 SGHDT, CDR2 YYEEEE. J was trimmed by 3 bases and V by 3 bases; bases with no gene match: 3.

V is TRBV7-9 and J is TRBJ2-2; weak D call: TRBD2 (5 bases). Germline values: CDR1 SEHNR, CDR2 FQNEAQ (reference sequence). Between the trimmed V and J ends, which lost 1 base and 4 bases, there was a span of 13 bases. The CDR3 has 16 residues. The CDR3 DNA follows: TGTGCCAGCAGCTTAGACGTCGGGATGGCCACCGGGGAGCTGTTTTTT. Encoded protein: CASSLDVGMATGELFF.

This clone was recorded only once. The chain couples TRBV6-8 to TRBJ2-7, with 11 positions matching TRBD2. With 2 bases clipped from V and 1 base from J, the junction kept 25 bases outside the gene matches. The V gene's germline CDR1 is MNHGY and CDR2 SAAAGT. This CDR3 spans 23 amino acids. The DNA for the CDR3 is TGTGCCAGCAGTTACCGAGGGGACAGACGATTTAGGACTAGCGGGTTCGATTCCTACGAGCAGTACTTC. Translation gives CASSYRGDRRFRTSGFDSYEQYF.

The rearrangement joins TRBV28 to TRBJ2-6, with a tentative D call TRBD1 (6 bases). V was trimmed by 8 bases and J by 1 base, leaving 15 bases between them. Germline V gene lookup returns CDR1 MDHEN and CDR2 SYDVKM. The CDR3 length is 16 residues. The CDR3 DNA follows: TGTGCCAGCGGGGGCTACGCCGTTTCTGGGGCCAACGTCCTGACTTTC. This encodes CASGGYAVSGANVLTF.

There are a few counts of this clone. The V and J genes are TRBV27 and TRBJ1-4; D perhaps matches TRBD1 (5 bases). Germline values: CDR1 MNHEY, CDR2 SMNVEV (reference sequence). V lost 0 bases to trimming and J lost 7 bases, with 12 bases between them. This CDR3 has 15 residues. The CDR3 loop reads CASSLSGTWGEKLFF. The CDR3 coding sequence is TGTGCCAGCAGTTTATCAGGGACTTGGGGTGAAAAACTGTTTTTT.

The V call is TRBV4-3, the J call TRBJ2-7; TRBD2 might be the D (5 bases). CDR1 is LGHNA and CDR2 is YSLEER in the germline V gene. The CDR3 has 15 amino acids. V was shortened by 2 bases and J by 5 bases, with 16 bases between the two germline ends. This CDR3 reads CASSQLVEGYDEQYF. Written as DNA, the CDR3 is TGCGCCAGCAGCCAATTAGTCGAGGGCTACGACGAGCAGTACTTC.

This clone has a single count. The rearrangement joins TRBV27 to TRBJ2-7; TRBD1 is a possible D gene (5 bases). Trimming removed 4 bases at V and 2 bases at J, with 12 bases between. The CDR3 is 14 amino acids. The germline V gene has CDR1 MNHEY and CDR2 SMNVEV (reference sequence). The CDR3 spells CASSSPDSTYEQYF. DNA for the CDR3: TGTGCCAGCAGTTCCCCCGACAGTACCTACGAGCAGTACTTC.

The chain couples TRBV27 to TRBJ2-7; weak D call: TRBD1 (6 bases). This CDR3 region has 13 residues. V was pared by 5 bases and J by 4 bases, with 12 bases between. Germline CDR1 MNHEY, CDR2 SMNVEV (reference sequence). CDR3 sequence: CASSLQGSYEQYF. CDR3 DNA sequence: TGTGCCAGCAGTCTACAGGGTTCGTACGAGCAGTACTTC.

The chain is built from TRBV6-4 and TRBJ2-3; 10 nucleotides agree with TRBD2. The CDR3 sequence is 17 residues long. After removal of 3 bases from V and 1 base from J, the junction contained 7 bases not matched to a gene. Germline V gene data show CDR1 as MRHNA and CDR2 as SNTAGT. The CDR3 here is CASSESPSGGGTDTQYF. CDR3 in DNA: TGTGCCAGCAGTGAGTCTCCTAGCGGGGGTGGCACAGATACGCAGTATTTT.

This chain joins TRBV7-9 and TRBJ2-7; D not resolved. V dropped 0 bases and J dropped 3 bases, with 6 bases sitting between them. CDR3 length: 13 amino acids. The germline gives CDR1 SEHNR, CDR2 FQNEAQ (reference sequence). The CDR3 sequence: CASSLAAVYEQYF. Here the CDR3 DNA reads TGTGCCAGCAGCTTAGCGGCGGTCTACGAGCAGTACTTC.